The clone carrying this T cell receptor beta chain was counted at least ten times. The antigen remains unidentified. This specimen comes from a study of CD8+CD57+ T cells in acquired aplastic anemia. Looking at the study overall: Sorting CD4+ and CD8+ cells gave DNA averaging approximately 3 ug.

Using genomic DNA as the template, TCR beta VDJ and CDR3 profiling was carried out. TCRdb independently ran MiXCR on the reads; one entry per CDR3 protein. The sample shows fewer than 250,000 distinct CDR3 sequences, approximately 49% of them seen only once. Notes on the study in general: Patients did not significantly differ from controls in CD8+ Simpson's diversity. The number of CD8+ CDR3 sequences shared by patients and controls was approximately 30.

The V end was cut by 4 bases, the J end by 0 bases, with 12 bases between. CDR3 length equals 15 residues. Material for sequencing was sorted CD4+, CD8+, or CD8+CD57+ T cells (not recorded which) from PBMCs. The chain recombines TRBV12-3 or TRBV12-4 with TRBJ1-2, with D perhaps TRBD1 (5 bases). The TCR comes from a human donor in good health, serving as a control. The CDR3 bases are TGTGCCAGCAGTTGGGGGACTCAAGCTAACTATGGCTACACCTTC. Translation: CASSWGTQANYGYTF.